This TCR beta chain comes out of a study of blood T cell repertoires in COVID-19. Study context: Sites across the United States, Italy and Spain contributed samples from acute and convalescent COVID-19.

Assay: immunoSEQ multiplex PCR; the TCRdb copy retains only in-frame clones and omits some. The sample contains 200,000 to 250,000 clones, roughly 85% of which appear only once. Unmatched junction bases numbered 5, after V lost 0 bases and J lost 8 bases. The germline V gene encodes CDR1 SGDLS and CDR2 YYNGEE. The CDR3 is 14 residues long. The sample comprised peripheral blood. The chain couples TRBV9 to TRBJ2-1, with 7 bases matching TRBD2. The TCR originated in a man aged 35 to 55 with acute or convalescent COVID-19. CDR3 residues: CASSVEAGTDEQFF. The CDR3 DNA follows: TGTGCCAGCAGCGTAGAAGCGGGGACCGATGAGCAGTTCTTC.